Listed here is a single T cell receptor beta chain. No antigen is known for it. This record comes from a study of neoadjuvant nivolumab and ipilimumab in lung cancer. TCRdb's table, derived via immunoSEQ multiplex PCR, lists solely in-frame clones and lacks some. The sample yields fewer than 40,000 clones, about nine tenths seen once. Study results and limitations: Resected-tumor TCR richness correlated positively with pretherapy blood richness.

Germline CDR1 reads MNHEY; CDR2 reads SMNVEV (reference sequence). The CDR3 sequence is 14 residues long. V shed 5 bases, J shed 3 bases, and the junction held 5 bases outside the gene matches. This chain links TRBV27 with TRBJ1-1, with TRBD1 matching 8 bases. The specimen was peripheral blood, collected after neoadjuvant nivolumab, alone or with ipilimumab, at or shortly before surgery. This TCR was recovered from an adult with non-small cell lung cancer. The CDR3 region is CASSRTGTHTEAFF. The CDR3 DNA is TGTGCCAGCAGTAGGACAGGGACGCACACTGAAGCTTTCTTT.